This TCR beta chain was obtained from a study of post-analysis software for immune sequencing data. Incorporated into the TCR beta cDNA libraries were unique molecular identifiers, which served to reduce PCR and sequencing biases. TCRdb re-analysed the PCR reads in MiXCR, keeping a single row per CDR3 protein. The sample has about 560,000 distinct CDR3 sequences; around 44% are singletons. In its sample, this clonotype was seen a few times. Its antigen is undetermined. J was trimmed by 3 bases and V by 10 bases; bases with no gene match: 6. Germline V gene sequence: CDR1 ENHRY, CDR2 SYGVKD. The CDR3 is 13 residues long. Study-level results: Four or five TRBV segments were significantly more frequent in patients than in controls. TRBV5-6, TRBV5-1 and TRBV20-1 were among these segments.

Sequencing input: blood. The origin of this receptor is a girl aged 10 to 17 with multiple sclerosis. The rearrangement uses TRBV10-3 and TRBJ1-5, with 7 positions matching TRBD1. CDR3 nucleotides: TGTGCCACCCACGGGACAGTCAATCAGCCCCAGCATTTT. This gives the protein CATHGTVNQPQHF.